A selection of T cell receptor beta chains follows, all from one sample in a study of blood T cell repertoires in COVID-19. The repertoire was sequenced with immunoSEQ multiplex PCR; TCRdb's copy has only in-frame clones and lacks some. Found here are some 120,000 clones, 75% to 90% of them singletons; the top ten hold approximately 20%. Sequenced sample: peripheral blood. These receptors all come from a woman aged 45 to 65 who had recovered from COVID-19. Each CDR3 is given with its conserved first and last residue. D genes are given only for firm matches. Clone size appears in some rows only: once, few, many, or a class for an expanded clone.

d_call: TRBD2
v_call: TRBV30
j_call: TRBJ2-5
clone_size: NA
cdr3_nt: TGTGCCTGGAGTGTGGGTCTAGCGGGGACCCAAGAGACCCAGTACTTC
cdr3_aa: CAWSVGLAGTQETQYF

d_call: TRBD1
v_call: TRBV13
j_call: TRBJ2-7
clone_size: NA
cdr3_nt: TGTGCCAGCAGCGATGGACAGGGGAGGTACGAGCAGTACTTC
cdr3_aa: CASSDGQGRYEQYF

d_call: NA
v_call: TRBV6-6
j_call: TRBJ2-1
clone_size: NA
cdr3_nt: TGTGCCAGCAGAGGAGGGGAGAATGAGCAGTTCTTC
cdr3_aa: CASRGGENEQFF

d_call: TRBD1
v_call: TRBV18
j_call: TRBJ1-5
clone_size: NA
cdr3_nt: TGTGCCAGCGCAGACAGGGATCAGCCCCAGCATTTT
cdr3_aa: CASADRDQPQHF

d_call: TRBD1
v_call: TRBV7-2
j_call: TRBJ2-7
clone_size: NA
cdr3_nt: TGTGCCAGCAGCTTAGTGGGACAGGTCCCCTACGAGCAGTACTTC
cdr3_aa: CASSLVGQVPYEQYF

d_call: TRBD1
v_call: TRBV2
j_call: TRBJ1-1
clone_size: NA
cdr3_nt: TGTGCCAGCAGAGGACAGGGAGGAGAAACTGAAGCTTTCTTT
cdr3_aa: CASRGQGGETEAFF

d_call: TRBD1
v_call: TRBV28
j_call: TRBJ2-7
clone_size: NA
cdr3_nt: TGTGCCAGCACGGAACCTAGTGGGACAGGGTTAGACGAGCAGTACTTC
cdr3_aa: CASTEPSGTGLDEQYF

d_call: TRBD2
v_call: TRBV25-1
j_call: TRBJ2-1
clone_size: NA
cdr3_nt: TGTGCCAGCAGCGCCGGGACTAGCGGCCACAATGAGCAGTTCTTC
cdr3_aa: CASSAGTSGHNEQFF

d_call: TRBD2
v_call: TRBV11-2
j_call: TRBJ2-1
clone_size: few
cdr3_nt: TGTGCCAGCAGCTCGAGGGGACTAGACAATGAGCAGTTCTTC
cdr3_aa: CASSSRGLDNEQFF

d_call: NA
v_call: TRBV18
j_call: TRBJ1-2
clone_size: NA
cdr3_nt: TGTGCCAGCTCACCACCGGGACACAGCTATGGCTACACCTTC
cdr3_aa: CASSPPGHSYGYTF

d_call: NA
v_call: TRBV24-1
j_call: TRBJ2-5
clone_size: NA
cdr3_nt: TGTGCCACCAGTGACCCTCCGGGACACCATTCAGCCCAAGAGACCCAGTACTTC
cdr3_aa: CATSDPPGHHSAQETQYF

d_call: NA
v_call: TRBV13
j_call: TRBJ2-5
clone_size: NA
cdr3_nt: TGTGCCAGCAGCTTATCCCTACGGTACCCGCAAGAGACCCAGTACTTC
cdr3_aa: CASSLSLRYPQETQYF

d_call: NA
v_call: TRBV5-1
j_call: TRBJ1-6
clone_size: NA
cdr3_nt: TGCGCCAGCAGAGGTAACGCCGACAGACCCCTCCACTTT
cdr3_aa: CASRGNADRPLHF

d_call: NA
v_call: TRBV11-2
j_call: TRBJ1-6
clone_size: NA
cdr3_nt: TGTGCCAGCAGCTTAAGGGGAGGGGATAATTCACCCCTCCACTTT
cdr3_aa: CASSLRGGDNSPLHF

d_call: NA
v_call: TRBV6-6
j_call: TRBJ2-4
clone_size: NA
cdr3_nt: TGTGCCAGCAGGCCAGAGGGGGTGGTCAAAAACATTCAGTACTTC
cdr3_aa: CASRPEGVVKNIQYF

d_call: TRBD1
v_call: TRBV6-5
j_call: TRBJ2-7
clone_size: NA
cdr3_nt: TGTGCCAGCAGCCGCCCCGCGGGACAGGGTAACAAGTACTTC
cdr3_aa: CASSRPAGQGNKYF

d_call: NA
v_call: TRBV5-1
j_call: TRBJ1-2
clone_size: NA
cdr3_nt: TGCGCCAGCAGCTTGCCCAGCCCAGAAGGGGGTGGCTACACCTTC
cdr3_aa: CASSLPSPEGGGYTF